The 14 T cell receptor beta chains listed next were all sequenced from one sample in a study of cytomegalovirus exposure and HLA in healthy donors. Sequencing was performed with immunoSEQ multiplex PCR; in TCRdb, only in-frame clones are kept and a portion is missing. The sample contains 150,000 or so clones, nearly 90% of which appear only once. The sample taken for sequencing was PBMCs. Every receptor here comes from a woman under 30 in good health and CMV-seropositive.

The chain couples TRBV19 to TRBJ1-1; no clear D gene. V was trimmed by 5 bases and J by 6 bases, leaving 19 bases between them. CDR1 is LNHDA, CDR2 SQIVND, per germline (reference sequence). This CDR3 has 15 amino acids. The DNA of the CDR3 is TGTGCCAGTAGTGACACAGCTTTAACCGTTCCTGAAGCTTTCTTT. Encoded protein: CASSDTALTVPEAFF.

V gene TRBV30 combines with J gene TRBJ2-3; perhaps TRBD2 as D (5 bases). Germline V lookup: CDR1 GTSNPN, CDR2 SVGIG (reference sequence). CDR3 length: 14 residues. The germline V and J ends were trimmed by 0 bases and 0 bases, with 7 bases remaining between them. CDR3 amino acids: CAWSVGGSTDTQYF. CDR3 sequence (DNA): TGTGCCTGGAGTGTAGGCGGGAGCACAGATACGCAGTATTTT.

The genes are TRBV4-2 and TRBJ2-7; D may be TRBD2 (5 bases). The length of the CDR3 is 15 residues. Trimming removed 0 bases at V and 6 bases at J, with 15 bases between. CDR1 is LGHNA and CDR2 is YNFKEQ in the germline V gene. The CDR3 protein is CASSQDLALALEQYF. The CDR3 bases are TGTGCCAGCAGCCAAGATCTTGCCCTAGCTCTCGAGCAGTACTTC.

In its sample, this clone was seen once. The V gene is TRBV14, the J gene TRBJ1-1, with D possibly being TRBD1 (6 bases). V was pared by 4 bases and J by 0 bases, with 12 bases between. This CDR3 comprises 15 residues. Germline CDR1 SGHDN, CDR2 FVKESK. DNA for the CDR3: TGTGCCAGCAGCCCAATCGACAGGTTGAACACTGAAGCTTTCTTT. Its translation: CASSPIDRLNTEAFF.

The chain uses TRBV11-2 and TRBJ2-2; a possible D gene is TRBD1 (6 bases). Germline CDR1 and CDR2: SGHAT and FQNNGV. The CDR3 sequence is 15 residues long. V lost 6 bases and J 5 bases, leaving 16 bases between the germline ends. CDR3 amino acids: CASRGTRGITGELFF. CDR3 bases: TGTGCCAGCAGGGGCACCAGGGGAATAACCGGGGAGCTGTTTTTT.

This clone is a singleton in its sample. V usage is TRBV1 and J usage is TRBJ2-5; the tabulated D call, TRBD2, remains unverified against the DNA. TRBV1 is flagged as a pseudogene. The length of the CDR3 is 16 residues. CDR3 nucleotides: TGCACCAGCAGCCAAGGCCCTAGCGCCATTCAAGAGACCCAGTACTTC. This sequence encodes CTSSQGPSAIQETQYF.

This rearrangement joins TRBV6-5 to TRBJ2-1, with 10 bases aligning to TRBD2. Unmatched junction bases numbered 3, after V lost 2 bases and J lost 2 bases. Germline-derived CDR1 and CDR2 are MNHEY and SVGAGI. The CDR3 has 16 amino acids. The CDR3 DNA follows: TGTGCCAGCAGTTACGCAGCGGGGGGGCCCTACAATGAGCAGTTCTTC. Encoded protein: CASSYAAGGPYNEQFF.

This clone has just one count. The rearrangement uses TRBV10-1 and TRBJ2-1; 7 bases fit TRBD2. The CDR3 sequence is 15 residues long. Trimming took 2 bases from V and 3 from J; bases not matched to a gene: 4. CDR1 WNHNN and CDR2 SYGVQD come from the germline V gene (reference sequence). The CDR3 loop reads CASSEASGDYNEQFF. DNA for the CDR3: TGCGCCAGCAGTGAGGCTAGCGGCGACTACAATGAGCAGTTCTTC.

This chain links TRBV6-6 with TRBJ1-2, with TRBD1 matching 8 bases. The CDR3 consists of 14 residues. The V segment lost 5 bases and the J segment 8 bases; nucleotides outside the gene matches: 10. The germline CDR1 and CDR2 sequences are MNHNY and SVGAGI (reference sequence). The CDR3 nucleotides are TGTGCCAGCAGTCCACAGGGGGGGCGGATCGGCTACACCTTC. It encodes CASSPQGGRIGYTF.

CDR3 loop: CASKQSSGNTIYF. For the CDR3, the DNA is TGTGCCAGCAAACAGAGCTCTGGAAACACCATATATTTT. The chain has TRBV6-5 and TRBJ1-3; D not certain. This CDR3 is 13 amino acids long. Germline loops: CDR1 MNHEY, CDR2 SVGAGI. V was cut by 7 bases and J by 0 bases, with 7 bases left in between.

The chain couples TRBV28 to TRBJ2-7; TRBD2 aligns across 10 bases. Germline V gene sequence: CDR1 MDHEN, CDR2 SYDVKM. After removal of 5 bases from V and 6 bases from J, the junction contained 7 bases not matched to a gene. This CDR3 is built from 14 residues. The chain's CDR3 is CASSLSGGAAEQYF. CDR3 sequence (DNA): TGTGCCAGCAGTCTCAGCGGGGGGGCGGCCGAGCAGTACTTC.

The V and J genes are TRBV5-6 and TRBJ2-5; weak D call: TRBD2 (6 bases). Between the trimmed V and J ends, which lost 0 bases and 1 base, there was a span of 10 bases. Germline V gene lookup returns CDR1 SGHDT and CDR2 YYEEEE. This CDR3 spans 15 amino acids. The CDR3 protein is CASSLVGSGQETQYF. DNA for the CDR3: TGTGCCAGCAGCTTGGTGGGTAGCGGCCAAGAGACCCAGTACTTC. The complete variable domain, with remaining parts taken from reference TRBV5-6 and TRBJ2-5, reads DAGVTQSPTHLIKTRGQQVTLRCSPKSGHDTVSWYQQALGQGPQFIFQYYEEEERQRGNFPDRFSGHQFPNYSSELNVNALLLGDSALYLCASSLVGSGQETQYFGPGTRLLVL.

The rearrangement joins TRBV5-1 to TRBJ2-3, with D tentatively TRBD2 (7 bases). Germline V gene data show CDR1 as SGHRS and CDR2 as YFSETQ. The V gene lost 2 bases and the J gene lost 0 bases, with 13 bases spanning the gap. The CDR3 is made up of 16 amino acids. The DNA of the CDR3 is TGCGCCAGCAGCTTCCGGGCGGGGGCTAGCACAGATACGCAGTATTTT. It codes for CASSFRAGASTDTQYF.

The rearrangement joins TRBV7-2 to TRBJ2-5; a weak D match, TRBD2 (7 bases). The length of the CDR3 is 14 residues. Germline values: CDR1 SGHTA, CDR2 FQGNSA. Trimming removed 6 bases at V and 4 bases at J, with 15 bases between. The CDR3 loop is CASSEGGRRETQYF. The CDR3 region has the DNA TGTGCCAGCAGTGAGGGGGGGCGGAGAGAGACCCAGTACTTC.